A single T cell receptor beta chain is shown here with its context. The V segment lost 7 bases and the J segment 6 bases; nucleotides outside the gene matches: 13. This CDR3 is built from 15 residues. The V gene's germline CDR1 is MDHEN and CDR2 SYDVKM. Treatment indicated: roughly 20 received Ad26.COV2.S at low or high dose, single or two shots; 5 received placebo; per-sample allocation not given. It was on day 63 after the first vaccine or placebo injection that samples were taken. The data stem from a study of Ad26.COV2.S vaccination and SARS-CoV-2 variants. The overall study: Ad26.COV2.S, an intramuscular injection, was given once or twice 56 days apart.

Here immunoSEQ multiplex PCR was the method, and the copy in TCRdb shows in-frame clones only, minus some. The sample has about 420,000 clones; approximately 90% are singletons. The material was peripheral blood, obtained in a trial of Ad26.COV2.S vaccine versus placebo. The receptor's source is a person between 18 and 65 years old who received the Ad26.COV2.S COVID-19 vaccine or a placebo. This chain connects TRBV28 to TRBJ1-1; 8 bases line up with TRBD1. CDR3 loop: CASNPHTGTGPEAFF. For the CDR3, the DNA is TGTGCCAGCAACCCCCATACCGGGACAGGCCCTGAAGCTTTCTTT.